Presented here are 27 T cell receptor beta chains from one specimen sequenced in a study of T cells in localized non-small cell lung cancer (TCRdb year 2020). Library method: the immunoSEQ multiplex PCR assay. Entries here come from immuneACCESS through TCRdb and include only in-frame sequences with V and J called. Some clones fail to appear in such tables; in the studies checked, an unresolved V gene covers under half of the shortfall, and the cause of the remainder is unknown. The sample records about 78,000 clones, roughly four fifths of which are singletons. The ten largest clones take up under 3.5% of the sample. Sequenced here: peripheral blood, sampled before any cancer treatment. Receptors were obtained from a man aged 35-69 years with stage I lung adenocarcinoma.

The chain carries TRBV5-4 and TRBJ2-5; D might be TRBD1 or TRBD2, each matching 6 bases. This CDR3 region has 14 residues. From germline, CDR1 is SGHNT and CDR2 YYREEE (reference sequence). The V end lost 0 bases, the J end lost 8 bases, and 14 bases lay between the germline ends. DNA for the CDR3: TGTGCCAGCAGCTTGGATAGGTCGGGGGCCACCCAGTACTTC. It specifies CASSLDRSGATQYF.

The rearrangement links TRBV19 to TRBJ2-7; TRBD1 or TRBD2 may be the D gene (6 bases each). The length of the CDR3 is 15 residues. Deletions cut 2 bases from V and 3 bases from J, with 14 bases between. CDR1 and CDR2 from the germline V gene are LNHDA and SQIVND (reference sequence). CDR3 region: CASSIRPGGHYEQYF. In nucleotides, the CDR3 is TGTGCCAGTAGTATACGCCCCGGGGGACACTACGAGCAGTACTTC. Full variable domain (outside the CDR3, taken from reference TRBV19 and TRBJ2-7): DGGITQSPKYLFRKEGQNVTLSCEQNLNHDAMYWYRQDPGQGLRLIYYSQIVNDFQKGDIAEGYSVSREKKESFPLTVTSAQKNPTAFYLCASSIRPGGHYEQYFGPGTRLTVT.

Comments on this clone: A junction end diverges from the germline sequence, so it may reflect a read error. V usage is TRBV5-1 and J usage is TRBJ1-5; D not resolved. This CDR3 has 15 residues. The germline CDR1 and CDR2 sequences are SGHRS and YFSETQ. CDR3 coding DNA: TGCGCCAGCAGTTTGGACGGAATTAGCAATCAGCCCCAGCATTTT. The encoded protein is CASSLDGISNQPQHF.

There are a few counts of this clone. V gene TRBV28 combines with J gene TRBJ1-2; D remains ambiguous. The CDR3 consists of 14 residues. Per the germline V gene, CDR1 is MDHEN and CDR2 is SYDVKM. V shed 5 bases and J shed 4 bases, with 14 bases lying between them. DNA of the CDR3: TGTGCCAGCAGTAGCTCCGACCTTCCCTATGGCTACACCTTC. Protein product: CASSSSDLPYGYTF.

The rearrangement links TRBV15 to TRBJ1-1; D is possibly TRBD1 (6 bases). The CDR3 runs to 15 residues. Germline lookup yields CDR1 LNHNV and CDR2 YYDKDF (reference sequence). V was pared by 3 bases and J by 7 bases, with 18 bases between. CDR3 DNA: TGTGCCACCAGCAGGAGTCGACAGGTTGAGGATGAAGCTTTCTTT. Translated, it gives CATSRSRQVEDEAFF.

This chain uses TRBV6-5 with TRBJ1-3, with no clear D. Deletions cut 0 bases from V and 1 base from J, with 10 bases between. Per the germline V gene, CDR1 is MNHEY and CDR2 is SVGAGI. The CDR3 totals 16 residues. This CDR3 is CASSYSRLGSGNTIYF. In DNA form, the CDR3 reads TGTGCCAGCAGTTACTCGCGACTGGGTTCTGGAAACACCATATATTTT.

A single count supports this clone. The rearrangement joins TRBV19 to TRBJ2-7; D call uncertain. This CDR3 is 13 amino acids long. Germline values: CDR1 LNHDA, CDR2 SQIVND (reference sequence). The germline V and J ends were trimmed by 1 base and 0 bases, with 4 bases remaining between them. CDR3 region: CASSIGPSYEQYF. The CDR3 DNA follows: TGTGCCAGTAGTATAGGACCCTCCTACGAGCAGTACTTC.

The chain couples TRBV12-5 to TRBJ1-1; no clear D gene. The germline V and J ends were trimmed by 8 bases and 1 base, with 5 bases remaining between them. This CDR3 is built from 11 residues. Germline V lookup: CDR1 LGHNT, CDR2 FRNRAP. CDR3 amino acids: CASSTNTEAFF. DNA of the CDR3: TGTGCTAGTTCCACGAACACTGAAGCTTTCTTT.

In its sample, this clone was seen a few times. This chain uses TRBV30 with TRBJ1-6, with 10 positions matching TRBD1. From germline, CDR1 is GTSNPN and CDR2 SVGIG (reference sequence). V dropped 5 bases and J dropped 10; count of bases not matched to a gene: 5. This CDR3 spans 13 amino acids. In DNA, the CDR3 is TGTGCCTGGGCCGGGACAGGGGAATCACCCCTCCACTTT. Amino acid sequence: CAWAGTGESPLHF.

The chain links TRBV9 to TRBJ2-3; 8 positions agree with TRBD2. This CDR3 region has 15 residues. Per the germline V gene, CDR1 is SGDLS and CDR2 is YYNGEE. Trimming cost V 1 base and J 3 bases; bases outside gene matches: 4. The CDR3 nucleotides read TGTGCCAGCAGCGTAAGCGGGAGAGGAACAGATACGCAGTATTTT. Its translation: CASSVSGRGTDTQYF.

The V call is TRBV7-9, the J call TRBJ2-5; TRBD2 matches at 10 bases. The CDR3 runs 14 residues. Per the germline V gene, CDR1 is SEHNR and CDR2 is FQNEAQ (reference sequence). Losses at the gene ends were 8 bases for V and 7 bases for J; bases not matched to a gene: 10. CDR3 residues: CASSGLAVQGTQYF. CDR3 coding DNA: TGTGCCAGCTCCGGACTAGCGGTCCAGGGGACCCAGTACTTC. Looking up the rest from reference TRBV7-9 and TRBJ2-5 gives the full variable domain: DTGVSQNPRHKITKRGQNVTFRCDPISEHNRLYWYRQTLGQGPEFLTYFQNEAQLEKSRLLSDRFSAERPKGSFSTLEIQRTEQGDSAMYLCASSGLAVQGTQYFGPGTRLLVL.

The chain joins TRBV19 to TRBJ2-7, with D possibly matching TRBD1 (6 bases). V was pared by 5 bases and J by 2 bases, with 10 bases between. CDR3 length: 13 residues. Germline assignment: CDR1 LNHDA and CDR2 SQIVND (reference sequence). The CDR3 is CASSLRTAYEQYF. CDR3 bases: TGTGCCAGTAGTCTCCGGACAGCCTACGAGCAGTACTTC.

The J gene is TRBJ2-1, the V gene TRBV11-3, with TRBD1 matching over 9 bases. V was clipped by 5 bases and J by 10 bases; unmatched bases: 9. CDR1 and CDR2 (germline): SGHNT, YENEEA. The CDR3 extends over 14 amino acids. The CDR3 loop is CASSKQGAQVEQFF. Written as DNA, the CDR3 is TGTGCCAGCAGCAAACAGGGGGCGCAGGTAGAGCAGTTCTTC. The full variable domain, its missing parts supplied by reference TRBV11-3 and TRBJ2-1, is EAGVVQSPRYKIIEKKQPVAFWCNPISGHNTLYWYLQNLGQGPELLIRYENEEAVDDSQLPKDRFSAERLKGVDSTLKIQPAELGDSAVYLCASSKQGAQVEQFFGPGTRLTVL.

V usage is TRBV4-1 and J usage is TRBJ1-3, with a weak D call TRBD1 (6 bases). Deletions cut 1 base from V and 0 bases from J, with 16 bases between. The CDR3 consists of 18 residues. Germline V gives CDR1 MGHRA, CDR2 YSYEKL. The CDR3 coding sequence is TGCGCCAGCAGCCAAGTTGGTCTGACAGGCCGCTCTGGAAACACCATATATTTT. It specifies CASSQVGLTGRSGNTIYF.

About this clone: In the same sample, other DNA sequences code for this CDR3. V usage is TRBV5-1 and J usage is TRBJ2-6; D remains unclear. The CDR3 runs to 16 residues. The V gene lost 5 bases and the J gene lost 0 bases, with 12 bases spanning the gap. In germline, CDR1 is SGHRS, CDR2 YFSETQ. The CDR3 spells CASSRAEVSGANVLTF. DNA of the CDR3: TGCGCCAGCAGTAGGGCAGAAGTCTCTGGGGCCAACGTCCTGACTTTC.

V gene TRBV9 combines with J gene TRBJ2-1; D unclear. The CDR3 is 13 amino acids. Trimming shortened V by 0 bases and J by 4 bases, and 5 bases separated the two germline ends. Germline V gene data show CDR1 as SGDLS and CDR2 as YYNGEE. This CDR3 is CASSVEGYNEQFF. CDR3 sequence (DNA): TGTGCCAGCAGCGTAGAAGGGTACAATGAGCAGTTCTTC.

This chain connects TRBV20-1 to TRBJ2-1; D is ambiguous. The CDR3 is 10 residues long. Germline V gives CDR1 DFQATT, CDR2 SNEGSKA (reference sequence). V lost 6 bases and J lost 5, with 5 bases in between. Written as DNA, the CDR3 is TGCAGTGCGGCTAACAATGAGCAGTTCTTC. Amino acids: CSAANNEQFF.

This clone was seen repeatedly, ten times or more. The rearrangement joins TRBV2 to TRBJ1-5; D is ambiguous. The CDR3 consists of 12 residues. The germline V gene has CDR1 SNHLY and CDR2 FYNNEI. V shed 7 bases and J shed 11 bases, with 15 bases lying between them. CDR3 coding DNA: TGTGCCAGCAAGGGAGAACGGAGGGCCCAGCATTTT. It codes for CASKGERRAQHF.

The CDR3: CASSLYVPRQGANYGYTF. CDR3 in DNA: TGTGCCAGCAGCTTATACGTTCCAAGACAGGGGGCGAACTATGGCTACACCTTC. The chain employs TRBV13 and TRBJ1-2; 10 bases agree with TRBD1. There are 18 residues in the CDR3. Germline V lookup: CDR1 PRHDT, CDR2 FYEKMQ (reference sequence). Trimming removed 2 bases from V and 2 bases from J; junction bases left unmatched: 11.

CDR3 amino acids: CASYGRPPQETQYF. CDR3 in DNA: TGTGCCAGTTACGGGAGGCCTCCCCAAGAGACCCAGTACTTC. This chain links TRBV28 with TRBJ2-5; 7 bases map to TRBD2. Unmatched junction bases numbered 8, after V lost 9 bases and J lost 1 base. The CDR3 is 14 residues long. The germline gives CDR1 MDHEN, CDR2 SYDVKM. Supplemented by reference TRBV28 and TRBJ2-5, the full variable domain reads DVKVTQSSRYLVKRTGEKVFLECVQDMDHENMFWYRQDPGLGLRLIYFSYDVKMKEKGDIPEGYSVSREKKERFSLILESASTNQTSMYLCASYGRPPQETQYFGPGTRLLVL.

The chain couples TRBV6-1 to TRBJ2-7; D is tentatively TRBD1 or TRBD2 (5 bases each). The V end lost 2 bases, the J end lost 3 bases, and 20 bases lay between the germline ends. This CDR3 region has 17 residues. Germline CDR1 is MNHNS and CDR2 is SASEGT. This chain's CDR3 is CASSERPPAGTVYEQYF. CDR3 bases: TGTGCCAGCAGTGAACGCCCTCCTGCAGGGACCGTCTACGAGCAGTACTTC.

The chain combines TRBV19 with TRBJ2-7, with D perhaps TRBD2 (5 bases). CDR3 size: 14 residues. V dropped 5 bases and J dropped 4 bases, with 15 bases sitting between them. The germline gives CDR1 LNHDA, CDR2 SQIVND (reference sequence). The CDR3 region is CASSASGIQYEQYF. In DNA form, the CDR3 reads TGTGCCAGTAGTGCTTCCGGGATACAGTACGAGCAGTACTTC.

As to this clone: Other nucleotide sequences from this sample produce the same CDR3. The chain carries TRBV30 and TRBJ1-1; tentative D call: TRBD1 (5 bases). Germline lookup yields CDR1 GTSNPN and CDR2 SVGIG (reference sequence). Trimming removed 3 bases from V and 1 base from J, with 9 bases in between. The CDR3 loop spans 13 amino acids. The CDR3 reads CAWSRQGNTEAFF. CDR3 coding DNA: TGTGCCTGGAGCCGCCAGGGGAACACTGAAGCTTTCTTT.

This clone turned up a few times. The genes are TRBV5-4 and TRBJ2-7; TRBD2 aligns across 7 bases. The germline gives CDR1 SGHNT, CDR2 YYREEE (reference sequence). V lost 0 bases to trimming and J lost 3 bases; unmatched junction nucleotides: 9. The CDR3 extends over 16 amino acids. This CDR3 reads CASSLGLAEGDYEQYF. In DNA form, the CDR3 reads TGTGCCAGCAGCTTGGGTCTAGCGGAAGGAGACTACGAGCAGTACTTC.

V is TRBV4-2 and J is TRBJ2-1; D is possibly TRBD2 (6 bases). Trimming shortened V by 0 bases and J by 8 bases, and 17 bases separated the two germline ends. The CDR3 totals 16 residues. Germline loops: CDR1 LGHNA, CDR2 YNFKEQ. The CDR3 loop is CASSQDPGRTMDEQFF. Here the CDR3 DNA reads TGTGCCAGCAGCCAAGACCCGGGGAGGACTATGGATGAGCAGTTCTTC.

This rearrangement joins TRBV13 to TRBJ2-5, with D tentatively TRBD2 (5 bases). V dropped 8 bases and J dropped 5 bases, with 18 bases sitting between them. The CDR3 extends over 14 amino acids. Looked up from germline, CDR1 is PRHDT and CDR2 is FYEKMQ (reference sequence). For the CDR3, the DNA is TGTGCCAGCTCGAACTCGGGGAATGAGGAGACCCAGTACTTC. Translating gives CASSNSGNEETQYF.

This clone was found many times. This chain uses TRBV2 with TRBJ2-1; 9 bases are shared with TRBD2. Germline CDR1 and CDR2: SNHLY and FYNNEI. Germline trimming cut 2 bases from V and 3 bases from J; bases unmatched to any gene: 5. The CDR3 extends over 16 amino acids. The CDR3 region is CASSEFLAGLYNEQFF. The CDR3 nucleotides are TGTGCCAGCAGTGAATTCCTAGCGGGACTCTACAATGAGCAGTTCTTC.